The T cell receptor (beta chain) under discussion was sequenced for a study of cytomegalovirus exposure and HLA in healthy donors. For the study at large: An analysis done earlier identified 117 million unique TCR beta sequences from about 179 million T cells.

Primers: 60 Vbeta forward and 13 Jbeta reverse. Libraries were prepared by immunoSEQ multiplex PCR; TCRdb keeps only in-frame clonotypes and omits some of them. The repertoire includes 170,000 or so clones, 80% of them detected once, and approximately 5.1% sits in the top ten. The CDR3 covers 16 residues. From germline, CDR1 is KGHSH and CDR2 LQKENI. Trimming removed 2 bases from V and 3 bases from J; junction bases left unmatched: 9. This clone was detected once. Antigen unknown. General study results and limits: Differences between HLA loci emerged in a later analysis of TCR association rates, with DRB1 most and HLA-C fewest.

This clonotype was obtained from a middle-aged man in good health and CMV-seronegative. The J gene is TRBJ2-7, the V gene TRBV18; 8 nucleotides line up with TRBD1. Sequencing was performed on PBMCs. CDR3 coding DNA: TGTGCCAGCTCACCAGGTGGGACAGGATTTCTCTACGAGCAGTACTTC. As protein: CASSPGGTGFLYEQYF.